Listed below are T cell receptor beta chains from one sample, sequenced in a study of T cell responses to AZD1222 COVID-19 vaccine. Method: immunoSEQ multiplex PCR; TCRdb's copy keeps in-frame clones and lacks some. The table records around 150,000 clones, around 90% of them present only once. Specimen: peripheral blood, collected on day 0 of AZD1222 vaccination. The receptors come from an adult in good health. The CDR3 runs from the conserved cysteine through the conserved F or W. D genes are given only for firm matches. Some rows mark clone size as missing; the rest say once, few, many or name a class of expanded clone.

TRBV5-4,.,.,TRBJ1-5,18,CASSLTSGTLGSNQPQHF,TGTGCCAGCAGCTTGACCTCAGGGACCCTAGGTAGCAATCAGCCCCAGCATTTT
TRBV24-1,.,.,TRBJ2-3,18,CATSDLRSGGSDSDTQYF,TGTGCCACCAGTGACCTGAGGTCGGGGGGCTCGGATTCAGATACGCAGTATTTT
TRBV18,.,.,TRBJ2-7,14,CASSPGTSPYEQYF,TGTGCCAGCTCTCCCGGGACATCGCCCTACGAGCAGTACTTC
TRBV5-4,.,.,TRBJ2-3,15,CASSLYPDHTDTQYF,TGTGCCAGCAGCTTGTATCCGGACCACACAGATACGCAGTATTTT
TRBV18,TRBD1,few,TRBJ1-2,16,CASSQGLPGQSYGYTF,TGTGCCAGCTCCCAAGGCCTCCCGGGACAGTCATATGGCTACACCTTC
TRBV11-3,TRBD1,.,TRBJ2-2,14,CASSGTGGSGELFF,TGTGCCAGCAGCGGCACAGGGGGCTCCGGGGAGCTGTTTTTT
TRBV7-2,.,few,TRBJ2-7,14,CASSSRASSYEQYF,TGTGCCAGCAGCTCCCGAGCGAGCAGCTACGAGCAGTACTTC
TRBV4-1,TRBD1,.,TRBJ1-3,14,CASSPRQGGNTIYF,TGCGCCAGCAGCCCGAGACAGGGTGGAAACACCATATATTTT
TRBV5-1,.,.,TRBJ2-5,14,CASSTSSEGETQYF,TGCGCCAGCAGCACTTCTAGCGAGGGGGAGACCCAGTACTTC
TRBV5-4,TRBD1,.,TRBJ2-1,16,CASSFGGDRGHSEQFF,TGTGCCAGCAGCTTCGGGGGGGACAGGGGGCATAGTGAGCAGTTCTTC
TRBV27,.,.,TRBJ1-2,16,CASSPSRGRGFYGYTF,TGTGCCAGCAGTCCATCCCGTGGCAGGGGATTCTATGGCTACACCTTC
TRBV7-2,.,.,TRBJ1-5,16,CASSLVSGRTLQPQHF,TGTGCCAGCAGCTTAGTGTCAGGGAGGACCCTGCAGCCCCAGCATTTT
TRBV4-1,TRBD1,.,TRBJ1-2,16,CASSHPEGAPIDGYTF,TGCGCCAGCAGCCACCCCGAGGGGGCGCCTATAGATGGCTACACCTTC
TRBV5-1,TRBD1,.,TRBJ2-5,14,CASSLTGGQETQYF,TGCGCCAGCAGCTTAACAGGGGGGCAGGAGACCCAGTACTTC
TRBV10-3,TRBD2,many,TRBJ2-2,16,CAITLTSGRTTGELFF,TGTGCCATCACCCTGACTAGCGGGAGGACCACCGGGGAGCTGTTTTTT
TRBV6-6,.,.,TRBJ1-6,16,CASSYSMAASNSPLHF,TGTGCCAGCAGTTACTCGATGGCAGCAAGTAATTCACCCCTCCACTTT
TRBV6-2/TRBV6-3,.,.,TRBJ1-5,18,CASSYSRTHRVGHQPQHF,TGTGCCAGCAGTTACTCCCGAACCCACAGGGTCGGCCATCAGCCCCAGCATTTT
TRBV28,TRBD1,.,TRBJ1-2,15,CASSLNGRGLGGYTF,TGTGCCAGCAGTTTAAATGGCAGGGGGCTGGGTGGCTACACCTTC
TRBV7-2,.,.,TRBJ1-1,13,CASSQIGNTEAFF,TGTGCCAGCAGCCAGATAGGGAACACTGAAGCTTTCTTT
TRBV18,.,once,TRBJ1-5,15,CASSRQPSGNQPQHF,TGTGCCAGCTCACGACAGCCTTCGGGCAATCAGCCCCAGCATTTT
TRBV9,TRBD2,.,TRBJ2-5,16,CASSVATSGGQETQYF,TGTGCCAGCAGCGTAGCTACTAGCGGGGGCCAAGAGACCCAGTACTTC
TRBV27,TRBD1,.,TRBJ2-7,16,CASSLLWTGGSYEQYF,TGTGCCAGCAGTTTACTATGGACAGGGGGCTCCTACGAGCAGTACTTC
TRBV6-6,.,.,TRBJ1-6,16,CASSYSNGRRRSPLHF,TGTGCCAGCAGTTACTCGAATGGCCGAAGACGGTCACCCCTCCACTTT
TRBV7-9,TRBD1,.,TRBJ2-2,14,CASSFDRATGELFF,TGTGCCAGCAGCTTTGACAGGGCCACCGGGGAGCTGTTTTTT
TRBV5-6,.,.,TRBJ2-7,14,CASSLAGWAYEQYF,TGTGCCAGCAGCTTGGCGGGGTGGGCCTACGAGCAGTACTTC
TRBV3-1/TRBV3-2,TRBD2,.,TRBJ2-1,18,CASSQEGLAGGGSNEQFF,TGTGCCAGCAGCCAAGAGGGGTTAGCGGGAGGGGGATCCAATGAGCAGTTCTTC
TRBV5-8,TRBD2,.,TRBJ2-1,16,CASSLDRREGHLGQFF,TGTGCCAGCAGCTTGGATCGGCGGGAGGGCCACTTGGGGCAGTTCTTC
TRBV10-2,TRBD1,.,TRBJ1-5,16,CASSQTGDYSNQPQHF,TGCGCCAGCAGCCAGACAGGGGATTATAGCAATCAGCCCCAGCATTTT